The clone carrying this T cell receptor beta chain occurred many times. These data belong to a study of T-cell reconstitution after alpha-beta-depleted transplantation in children. Unique molecular identifiers were used in preparing the TCRbeta library. TCRdb analysed the PCR reads with MiXCR anew, one entry per CDR3 protein. The sample gives around 380,000 distinct CDR3 sequences, approximately 11% of which show up once; roughly 6% is in the top ten. Sequences were derived from PBMCs from the stem cell graft donor, sampled from the stem cell graft. This TCR was sampled from a human donor who donated a stem cell graft to a child with acute myeloid leukemia.

Here the CDR3 reads CASSLARGLPLGYYNEQFF. The CDR3 nucleotides are TGTGCCAGCAGCTTGGCGCGGGGCCTCCCCTTAGGGTACTACAATGAGCAGTTCTTC. The genes are TRBV5-4 and TRBJ2-1; D possibly corresponds to TRBD2 (6 bases). Per the germline V gene, CDR1 is SGHNT and CDR2 is YYREEE (reference sequence). The CDR3 covers 19 residues. V lost 0 bases and J lost 3, with 22 bases in between.